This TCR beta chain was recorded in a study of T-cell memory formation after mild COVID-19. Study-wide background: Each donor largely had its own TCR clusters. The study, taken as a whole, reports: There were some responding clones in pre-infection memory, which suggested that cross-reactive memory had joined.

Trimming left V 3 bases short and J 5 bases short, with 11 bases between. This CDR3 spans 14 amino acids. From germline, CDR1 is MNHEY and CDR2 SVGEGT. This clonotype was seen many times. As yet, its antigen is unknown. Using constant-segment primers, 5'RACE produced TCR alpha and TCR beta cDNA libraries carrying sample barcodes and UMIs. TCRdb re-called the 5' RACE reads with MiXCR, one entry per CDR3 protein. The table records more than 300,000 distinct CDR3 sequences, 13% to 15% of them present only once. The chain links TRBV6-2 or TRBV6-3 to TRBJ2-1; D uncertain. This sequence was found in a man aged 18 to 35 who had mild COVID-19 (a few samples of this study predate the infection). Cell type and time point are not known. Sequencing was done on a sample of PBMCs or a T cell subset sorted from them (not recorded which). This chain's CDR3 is CASSYFPGHNEQFF. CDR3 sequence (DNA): TGTGCCAGCAGTTATTTTCCGGGCCACAATGAGCAGTTCTTC.